These 14 T cell receptor beta chains share one sample of origin, sequenced in a study of T cell responses to AZD1222 COVID-19 vaccine (dated by TCRdb to the early 2020s). Libraries came from the immunoSEQ multiplex PCR assay. The immuneACCESS repertoire file appears here via TCRdb, limited to in-frame rearrangements. These files lack a portion of the clones; in checked studies, under half of the deficit traces to unresolved V genes, and the cause of the others is not known. Recorded for this sample are about 100,000 clones; around nine tenths of them occurred a single time. The biggest ten clones account for around 3.3% of the sample. This specimen's time point label, per the study, means: about 28 days (+/-7) after the second vaccine dose. The sample's treatment or condition, from its label and the paper: meningococcal conjugate vaccine given as trial control. The specimen comprised peripheral blood, sampled 28 days after the second dose of the MenACWY control vaccine. Source of these receptors: an adult who received the MenACWY meningococcal vaccine as a control.

V usage is TRBV7-2 and J usage is TRBJ2-3, with a possible D match to TRBD1 (5 bases). V gave up 5 bases and J gave up 2 bases, with 11 bases separating them. Germline V lookup: CDR1 SGHTA, CDR2 FQGNSA. This CDR3 spans 14 amino acids. This CDR3 is CASSTQGFTDTQYF. CDR3 nucleotide sequence: TGTGCCAGCAGCACGCAGGGATTCACAGATACGCAGTATTTT.

The chain's CDR3 is CSVGNRGMETNEKLFF. The CDR3 bases are TGCAGCGTTGGGAACAGGGGGATGGAAACTAATGAAAAACTGTTTTTT. The chain joins TRBV29-1 to TRBJ1-4, with 8 bases that match TRBD1. CDR3 length equals 16 residues. V lost 4 bases, J lost 1 base, and 8 bases stayed unmatched. CDR1 is SQVTM, CDR2 ANQGSEA, per germline.

The rearrangement links TRBV24-1 to TRBJ1-1, with D unresolved. The germline CDR1 and CDR2 sequences are KGHDR and SFDVKD. The V end lost 6 bases, the J end lost 6 bases, and 13 bases lay between the germline ends. CDR3 length: 13 amino acids. The CDR3 loop reads CATSWGPVSEAFF. Written as DNA, the CDR3 is TGTGCCACCAGTTGGGGTCCAGTTTCTGAAGCTTTCTTT.

This clone has only a few counts. V is TRBV4-3 and J is TRBJ2-7, with a tentative D call TRBD2 (6 bases). In germline, CDR1 is LGHNA, CDR2 YSLEER. The V and J ends lost 6 bases and 5 bases respectively, with 23 bases between them. The CDR3 covers 16 residues. The CDR3 nucleotides read TGCGCCAGCAGTCCCCGGGGACTTCCACCTACTAACGAGCAGTACTTC. Encoded protein: CASSPRGLPPTNEQYF.

The chain joins TRBV29-1 to TRBJ2-1; 10 bases line up with TRBD2. The CDR3 runs 14 residues. Per the germline V gene, CDR1 is SQVTM and CDR2 is ANQGSEA. Germline trimming cut 1 base from V and 9 bases from J; bases unmatched to any gene: 6. The chain's CDR3 is CSVEGAGGIFEQFF. CDR3 nucleotides: TGCAGCGTTGAAGGAGCGGGGGGGATCTTTGAGCAGTTCTTC.

The chain employs TRBV9 and TRBJ2-1; TRBD1 is a possible D gene (5 bases). The germline CDR1 and CDR2 sequences are SGDLS and YYNGEE. V dropped 0 bases and J dropped 0 bases, with 10 bases sitting between them. This CDR3 has 16 residues. For the CDR3, the DNA is TGTGCCAGCAGCGTAGCTGGGGCGAGCTCCTACAATGAGCAGTTCTTC. Its protein is CASSVAGASSYNEQFF.

DNA for the CDR3: TGCGCCAGCAGCTTGAACAGCTACAATGAGCAGTTCTTC. Translating gives CASSLNSYNEQFF. The chain links TRBV5-1 to TRBJ2-1; no reliable D call. The CDR3 totals 13 residues. Germline CDR1 and CDR2: SGHRS and YFSETQ. V lost 1 base and J lost 3, with 5 bases in between.

This clone was observed a single time. The genes are TRBV6-5 and TRBJ1-3, with D possibly TRBD1 on 6 matching bases. The germline V gene has CDR1 MNHEY and CDR2 SVGAGI. The CDR3 is 16 amino acids. V was trimmed by 4 bases and J by 4 bases, leaving 17 bases between them. CDR3: CASSSDYRVSGNTIYF. The DNA for the CDR3 is TGTGCCAGCAGTTCTGACTACAGGGTGTCCGGAAACACCATATATTTT.

This clone was seen just once. The V and J genes are TRBV2 and TRBJ1-5; weak D call: TRBD1 (5 bases). CDR3 length: 15 amino acids. V was clipped by 4 bases and J by 6 bases, with 16 bases between them. Germline CDR1 reads SNHLY; CDR2 reads FYNNEI. CDR3 nucleotide sequence: TGTGCCAGCAGTGCCCAGTCAATTGGGGGTCAGCCCCAGCATTTT. Translating gives CASSAQSIGGQPQHF. The complete variable domain, with remaining parts taken from reference TRBV2 and TRBJ1-5, reads EPEVTQTPSHQVTQMGQEVILRCVPISNHLYFYWYRQILGQKVEFLVSFYNNEISEKSEIFDDQFSVERPDGSNFTLKIRSTKLEDSAMYFCASSAQSIGGQPQHFGDGTRLSIL.

This clone has only a few counts. The chain combines TRBV14 with TRBJ2-7; 13 nucleotides align to TRBD2. The length of the CDR3 is 15 residues. Germline values: CDR1 SGHDN, CDR2 FVKESK. Losses at the gene ends were 1 base for V and 3 bases for J; bases not matched to a gene: 0. CDR3 residues: CASSQGLAGGYEQYF. The CDR3 nucleotides read TGTGCCAGCAGCCAAGGACTAGCGGGGGGCTACGAGCAGTACTTC.

The chain joins TRBV9 to TRBJ1-4; TRBD1 matches 10 bases. Germline V lookup: CDR1 SGDLS, CDR2 YYNGEE. V lost 3 bases to trimming and J lost 7 bases; unmatched junction nucleotides: 15. The CDR3 consists of 18 residues. Here the CDR3 DNA reads TGTGCCAGCAGCGCCCCGGGACAGGGGATCATAGGGGGTGAAAAACTGTTTTTT. Amino acid sequence: CASSAPGQGIIGGEKLFF.

The chain recombines TRBV6-5 with TRBJ1-2, with D uncertain. This CDR3 is built from 13 residues. Germline CDR1 MNHEY, CDR2 SVGAGI. Trimming took off 4 bases at V and 6 bases at J, with 12 bases between the two ends. CDR3 sequence (DNA): TGTGCCAGCAGTTTCAGGCAGAAGGATGGCTACACCTTC. Its translation is CASSFRQKDGYTF.

This chain joins TRBV6-2 or TRBV6-3 and TRBJ2-7; 11 positions agree with TRBD2. This CDR3 region has 17 residues. J lost 0 bases, V lost 4 bases, and 8 bases had no gene match. From germline, CDR1 is MNHEY and CDR2 SVGEGT. The CDR3, as DNA: TGTGCCAGCAGTTCGGGACTAGCGGCAGGTACCTCCTACGAGCAGTACTTC. Its translation is CASSSGLAAGTSYEQYF.

The chain recombines TRBV7-9 with TRBJ2-2; TRBD1 matches 7 bases. The CDR3 is made up of 14 amino acids. After removal of 4 bases from V and 6 bases from J, the junction contained 5 bases not matched to a gene. Germline V lookup: CDR1 SEHNR, CDR2 FQNEAQ (reference sequence). CDR3 protein: CASSSWTGSGELFF. The DNA of the CDR3 is TGTGCCAGCAGCTCATGGACAGGTTCCGGGGAGCTGTTTTTT. The full variable domain, in which reference TRBV7-9 and TRBJ2-2 provide the parts outside the CDR3, is DTGVSQNPRHKITKRGQNVTFRCDPISEHNRLYWYRQTLGQGPEFLTYFQNEAQLEKSRLLSDRFSAERPKGSFSTLEIQRTEQGDSAMYLCASSSWTGSGELFFGEGSRLTVL.